A selection of T cell receptor beta chains follows, all from one sample in a study of technical replicates of blood from a handful of donors. TCRdb keeps only in-frame clones here, not all; method: immunoSEQ multiplex PCR. The table includes 100,000 or so clones, roughly 95% detected once. Sequences were obtained from T cells isolated from PBMCs. The receptors were sampled from a human donor in good health. The CDR3 runs from the conserved cysteine through the conserved F or W. Fields, in order: V gene, D gene, J gene, clone size, CDR3 protein, CDR3 DNA. The D gene is left open where the match is weak. Where a row states a size, it is once, few, many or the class of an expanded clone; other rows omit it.

v_gene: TRBV6-6; d_gene: -; j_gene: TRBJ2-2; abundance: -; CDR3aa: CASSYPGTGELFF; CDR3nt: TGTGCCAGCAGTTACCCAGGGACCGGGGAGCTGTTTTTT
v_gene: TRBV11-2; d_gene: -; j_gene: TRBJ2-2; abundance: -; CDR3aa: CASSSTSRSNTGELFF; CDR3nt: TGTGCCAGCAGCTCAACTAGCAGATCGAACACCGGGGAGCTGTTTTTT
v_gene: TRBV6-5; d_gene: -; j_gene: TRBJ2-2; abundance: -; CDR3aa: CASSSLTGELFF; CDR3nt: TGTGCCAGCAGTTCCCTCACCGGGGAGCTGTTTTTT
v_gene: TRBV4-1; d_gene: -; j_gene: TRBJ1-1; abundance: -; CDR3aa: CASSQVLAERVNTEAFF; CDR3nt: TGCGCCAGCAGCCAAGTTCTGGCGGAGAGGGTGAACACTGAAGCTTTCTTT
v_gene: TRBV13; d_gene: TRBD2; j_gene: TRBJ2-1; abundance: -; CDR3aa: CASSFILANEQFF; CDR3nt: TGTGCCAGCAGCTTTATACTAGCGAATGAGCAGTTCTTC
v_gene: TRBV7-8; d_gene: -; j_gene: TRBJ2-7; abundance: -; CDR3aa: CASSPSYEQYF; CDR3nt: TGTGCCTCTTCCCCCTCCTACGAGCAGTACTTC
v_gene: TRBV28; d_gene: -; j_gene: TRBJ2-3; abundance: -; CDR3aa: CASNPSTTDTQYF; CDR3nt: TGTGCCAGCAATCCTTCAACAACAGATACGCAGTATTTT
v_gene: TRBV4-1; d_gene: TRBD1; j_gene: TRBJ1-1; abundance: -; CDR3aa: CASSQPGQMFAEAFF; CDR3nt: TGCGCCAGCAGCCAACCGGGACAGATGTTCGCTGAAGCTTTCTTT
v_gene: TRBV7-3; d_gene: TRBD2; j_gene: TRBJ2-1; abundance: -; CDR3aa: CASSYLAGASYNEQFF; CDR3nt: TGTGCCAGCAGCTATTTAGCGGGGGCCTCCTACAATGAGCAGTTCTTC
v_gene: TRBV28; d_gene: -; j_gene: TRBJ1-5; abundance: -; CDR3aa: CASSSTGSGQPQHF; CDR3nt: TGTGCCAGCAGTTCTACAGGGTCCGGCCAGCCCCAGCATTTT
v_gene: TRBV4-1; d_gene: -; j_gene: TRBJ1-1; abundance: -; CDR3aa: CASSQWEGYTEAFF; CDR3nt: TGCGCCAGCAGCCAATGGGAGGGGTACACTGAAGCTTTCTTT
v_gene: TRBV11-3; d_gene: TRBD1; j_gene: TRBJ2-1; abundance: -; CDR3aa: CASSLNRGRNEQFF; CDR3nt: TGTGCCAGCAGCTTAAACAGGGGGCGCAATGAGCAGTTCTTC
v_gene: TRBV15; d_gene: -; j_gene: TRBJ2-1; abundance: -; CDR3aa: CATSTGPVANEQFF; CDR3nt: TGTGCCACCAGCACAGGTCCAGTCGCCAATGAGCAGTTCTTC
v_gene: TRBV28; d_gene: -; j_gene: TRBJ1-2; abundance: -; CDR3aa: CASKQRRYNYGYTF; CDR3nt: TGTGCCAGCAAACAGAGGAGGTATAACTATGGCTACACCTTC
v_gene: TRBV27; d_gene: TRBD1; j_gene: TRBJ1-1; abundance: -; CDR3aa: CASNPRDRGPAAFF; CDR3nt: TGTGCCAGCAACCCCAGGGACAGGGGGCCAGCAGCTTTCTTT
v_gene: TRBV5-6; d_gene: -; j_gene: TRBJ2-5; abundance: -; CDR3aa: CASSWGPSETQYF; CDR3nt: TGTGCCAGCAGCTGGGGGCCTAGCGAGACCCAGTACTTC
v_gene: TRBV7-9; d_gene: TRBD2; j_gene: TRBJ2-3; abundance: -; CDR3aa: CASSPGTSGTKDTQYF; CDR3nt: TGTGCCAGCAGCCCCGGGACTAGCGGGACTAAAGATACGCAGTATTTT
v_gene: TRBV4-2; d_gene: TRBD1; j_gene: TRBJ1-2; abundance: -; CDR3aa: CASSHGDREGYTF; CDR3nt: TGTGCCAGCAGCCACGGGGACAGGGAAGGCTACACCTTC
v_gene: TRBV2; d_gene: TRBD2; j_gene: TRBJ2-1; abundance: -; CDR3aa: CASSHSGRENEQFF; CDR3nt: TGTGCCAGCAGTCATAGCGGGAGGGAGAATGAGCAGTTCTTC
v_gene: TRBV7-3; d_gene: -; j_gene: TRBJ2-7; abundance: -; CDR3aa: CASSLLPTAGEQYF; CDR3nt: TGTGCCAGCAGCTTACTTCCCACGGCGGGTGAGCAGTACTTC
v_gene: TRBV27; d_gene: -; j_gene: TRBJ2-2; abundance: -; CDR3aa: CASSPLRGPVPGELFF; CDR3nt: TGTGCCAGCAGTCCCCTCAGGGGCCCAGTTCCCGGGGAGCTGTTTTTT
v_gene: TRBV7-9; d_gene: -; j_gene: TRBJ2-7; abundance: -; CDR3aa: CASTPPGGPTAYEQYF; CDR3nt: TGTGCCAGCACCCCCCCCGGGGGTCCTACGGCCTACGAGCAGTACTTC
v_gene: TRBV21-1; d_gene: -; j_gene: TRBJ2-7; abundance: -; CDR3aa: CASSKVSLAVPYEQYF; CDR3nt: TGTGCCAGCAGCAAAGTGAGCCTAGCGGTTCCCTACGAGCAGTACTTC
v_gene: TRBV6-5; d_gene: TRBD2; j_gene: TRBJ2-5; abundance: -; CDR3aa: CASSYREGIQTQYF; CDR3nt: TGTGCCAGCAGTTATCGGGAGGGCATACAGACCCAGTACTTC
v_gene: TRBV6-5; d_gene: -; j_gene: TRBJ1-2; abundance: -; CDR3aa: CASQSSVYGYTF; CDR3nt: TGTGCCAGCCAAAGCTCGGTGTATGGCTACACCTTC
v_gene: TRBV19; d_gene: -; j_gene: TRBJ1-2; abundance: -; CDR3aa: CASSIGDNYGYTF; CDR3nt: TGTGCCAGTAGTATCGGAGATAACTATGGCTACACCTTC
v_gene: TRBV13; d_gene: -; j_gene: TRBJ1-2; abundance: -; CDR3aa: CASSEGTNYGYTF; CDR3nt: TGTGCCAGCAGCGAGGGAACCAACTATGGCTACACCTTC
v_gene: TRBV28; d_gene: TRBD2; j_gene: TRBJ2-1; abundance: -; CDR3aa: CASSFSFDVAGASYNEQFF; CDR3nt: TGTGCCAGCAGTTTTTCTTTTGACGTAGCGGGAGCGTCCTACAATGAGCAGTTCTTC
v_gene: TRBV9; d_gene: -; j_gene: TRBJ2-7; abundance: -; CDR3aa: CASSPMGVSYEQYF; CDR3nt: TGTGCCAGCAGTCCCATGGGCGTTTCCTACGAGCAGTACTTC
v_gene: TRBV6-6; d_gene: -; j_gene: TRBJ1-4; abundance: -; CDR3aa: CASGWQVNEKLFF; CDR3nt: TGTGCCAGCGGGTGGCAGGTTAATGAAAAACTGTTTTTT
v_gene: TRBV4-3; d_gene: -; j_gene: TRBJ2-1; abundance: -; CDR3aa: CASSATLSGLGGKSEQFF; CDR3nt: TGCGCCAGCAGCGCGACCTTAAGCGGGTTGGGAGGTAAGAGTGAGCAGTTCTTC
v_gene: TRBV4-2; d_gene: -; j_gene: TRBJ1-2; abundance: -; CDR3aa: CASSQEAGASYGYTF; CDR3nt: TGTGCCAGCAGCCAAGAGGCAGGGGCTAGCTATGGCTACACCTTC
v_gene: TRBV5-1; d_gene: TRBD1; j_gene: TRBJ1-2; abundance: -; CDR3aa: CASSWVQGEDGYTF; CDR3nt: TGCGCCAGCAGCTGGGTACAGGGGGAGGATGGCTACACCTTC
v_gene: TRBV5-1; d_gene: TRBD1; j_gene: TRBJ2-3; abundance: -; CDR3aa: CASSSEGDRGTDTQYF; CDR3nt: TGCGCCAGCAGCTCCGAGGGGGACAGGGGGACAGATACGCAGTATTTT
v_gene: TRBV29-1; d_gene: -; j_gene: TRBJ1-1; abundance: once; CDR3aa: CSVEPGRGTEAFF; CDR3nt: TGCAGCGTTGAACCTGGTAGGGGCACTGAAGCTTTCTTT
v_gene: TRBV18; d_gene: TRBD2; j_gene: TRBJ2-1; abundance: -; CDR3aa: CASSPPARGAKNEQFF; CDR3nt: TGTGCCAGCTCACCACCGGCGCGGGGGGCTAAGAATGAGCAGTTCTTC
v_gene: TRBV4-1; d_gene: TRBD1; j_gene: TRBJ1-5; abundance: -; CDR3aa: CASSQDPGGPHQPQHF; CDR3nt: TGCGCCAGCAGCCAAGATCCAGGGGGCCCTCATCAGCCCCAGCATTTT
v_gene: TRBV7-9; d_gene: TRBD1; j_gene: TRBJ1-5; abundance: -; CDR3aa: CASSSGQGSQPQHF; CDR3nt: TGTGCCAGCAGCTCGGGACAGGGAAGCCAGCCCCAGCATTTT
v_gene: TRBV11-3; d_gene: -; j_gene: TRBJ2-5; abundance: -; CDR3aa: CASSSGGETQYF; CDR3nt: TGTGCCAGCAGCTCGGGCGGGGAGACCCAGTACTTC
v_gene: TRBV9; d_gene: TRBD1; j_gene: TRBJ1-2; abundance: -; CDR3aa: CASSVGRGGFPYGYTF; CDR3nt: TGTGCCAGCAGCGTAGGGAGAGGGGGCTTTCCCTATGGCTACACCTTC
v_gene: TRBV30; d_gene: -; j_gene: TRBJ1-5; abundance: -; CDR3aa: CAWSREYQPQHF; CDR3nt: TGTGCCTGGAGCAGGGAATATCAGCCCCAGCATTTT
v_gene: TRBV5-6; d_gene: -; j_gene: TRBJ2-1; abundance: -; CDR3aa: CASSLRGQPGEQFF; CDR3nt: TGTGCCAGCAGCTTGAGGGGCCAGCCGGGTGAGCAGTTCTTC
v_gene: TRBV19; d_gene: TRBD2; j_gene: TRBJ2-5; abundance: -; CDR3aa: CASSISTGTSVSETQYF; CDR3nt: TGTGCCAGTAGTATAAGCACCGGGACTAGCGTGTCGGAGACCCAGTACTTC
v_gene: TRBV19; d_gene: TRBD2; j_gene: TRBJ2-2; abundance: -; CDR3aa: CASSPLVSGSGELFF; CDR3nt: TGTGCCAGTAGTCCCCTGGTTAGCGGGAGCGGGGAGCTGTTTTTT
v_gene: TRBV27; d_gene: -; j_gene: TRBJ1-1; abundance: -; CDR3aa: CASSLSMNTEAFF; CDR3nt: TGTGCCAGCAGTTTATCCATGAACACTGAAGCTTTCTTT
v_gene: TRBV7-9; d_gene: TRBD1; j_gene: TRBJ1-2; abundance: -; CDR3aa: CASRARDRDDGYTF; CDR3nt: TGTGCCAGCAGGGCCCGGGACAGGGACGATGGCTACACCTTC
v_gene: TRBV6-5; d_gene: -; j_gene: TRBJ1-5; abundance: -; CDR3aa: CASSYFRGGQPQHF; CDR3nt: TGTGCCAGCAGTTATTTCAGGGGCGGTCAGCCCCAGCATTTT
v_gene: TRBV6-5; d_gene: -; j_gene: TRBJ2-1; abundance: -; CDR3aa: CASSLRGSEQFF; CDR3nt: TGTGCCAGCAGCTTGCGAGGAAGTGAGCAGTTCTTC
v_gene: TRBV4-3; d_gene: -; j_gene: TRBJ2-7; abundance: -; CDR3aa: CASSQLISYEQYF; CDR3nt: TGCGCCAGCAGCCAGTTAATCTCCTACGAGCAGTACTTC
v_gene: TRBV7-6; d_gene: -; j_gene: TRBJ1-5; abundance: -; CDR3aa: CASSLAPGNQPQHF; CDR3nt: TGTGCCAGCAGCTTAGCGCCAGGCAATCAGCCCCAGCATTTT
v_gene: TRBV6-6; d_gene: -; j_gene: TRBJ1-2; abundance: -; CDR3aa: CASSYYPGEGYTF; CDR3nt: TGTGCCAGCAGTTACTATCCAGGGGAGGGCTACACCTTC
v_gene: TRBV28; d_gene: TRBD1; j_gene: TRBJ1-1; abundance: -; CDR3aa: CASSFVTGGAFF; CDR3nt: TGTGCCAGCAGTTTTGTGACAGGGGGAGCTTTCTTT
v_gene: TRBV29-1; d_gene: -; j_gene: TRBJ1-1; abundance: -; CDR3aa: CSVKGALNTEAFF; CDR3nt: TGCAGCGTTAAAGGGGCGTTGAACACTGAAGCTTTCTTT
v_gene: TRBV6-1; d_gene: TRBD1; j_gene: TRBJ1-2; abundance: -; CDR3aa: CASRKDRVGTLSNYGYTF; CDR3nt: TGTGCCAGCCGTAAAGACAGGGTCGGCACACTGAGTAACTATGGCTACACCTTC